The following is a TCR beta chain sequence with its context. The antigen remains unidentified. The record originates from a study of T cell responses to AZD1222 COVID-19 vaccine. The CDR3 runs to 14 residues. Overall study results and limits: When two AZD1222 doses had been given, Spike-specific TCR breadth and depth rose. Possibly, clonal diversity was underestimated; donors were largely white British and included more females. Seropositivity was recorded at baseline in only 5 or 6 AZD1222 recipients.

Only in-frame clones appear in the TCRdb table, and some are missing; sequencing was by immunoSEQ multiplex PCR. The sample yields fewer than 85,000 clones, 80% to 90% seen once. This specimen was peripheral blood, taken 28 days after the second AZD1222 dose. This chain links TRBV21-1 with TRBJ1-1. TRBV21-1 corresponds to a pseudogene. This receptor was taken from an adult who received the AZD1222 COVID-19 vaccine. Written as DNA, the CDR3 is TGTGCCAGCAGCCCCGGCTTAGGAGAGACTGAAGCTTTCTTT. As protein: CASSPGLGETEAFF.